This paragraph covers one T cell receptor beta chain sequence. This sample was included in a study of blood T cell repertoires in COVID-19. Study-wide background: Samples of COVID-19 (acute and convalescent) were obtained from the United States, Italy and Spain. In each case, the material was cDNA or gDNA derived from T cells, B-cell-depleted T cells, or PBMCs.

Authors' data handling: Nucleated cell number was recorded as an estimate derived from reference gene primer amplification. Produced via immunoSEQ multiplex PCR; TCRdb's table is partial and in-frame only. V and J calls and clone size are as listed in that table; D and trimming were resolved from the DNA. The sample lists approximately 150,000 clones, 87% occurring once. CDR3 length equals 14 residues. Unmatched junction bases numbered 5, after V lost 4 bases and J lost 4 bases. Germline V gives CDR1 LGHDT, CDR2 YNNKEL (reference sequence). The V gene is TRBV3-1 (or the pseudogene TRBV3-2), the J gene TRBJ2-3; 7 nucleotides match TRBD1. The material sequenced was peripheral blood. The clonotype originates from a man over 45 who had recovered from COVID-19. Written as DNA, the CDR3 is TGTGCCAGCAGCCCCCTCGGACAGGCAGATACGCAGTATTTT. Translated, it gives CASSPLGQADTQYF.